The 3 T cell receptor beta chains in this list originate from one sample, sequenced in a study of blood T cell repertoires in COVID-19. Produced via immunoSEQ multiplex PCR; TCRdb's table is partial and in-frame only. The sample lists some 100,000 clones, just over 85% occurring once. The sample was peripheral blood. The receptors were sampled from a woman in her 70s with acute or convalescent COVID-19.

The chain uses TRBV5-1 and TRBJ2-5; 8 bases fit TRBD1. CDR1 is SGHRS, CDR2 YFSETQ, per germline. This CDR3 has 16 amino acids. V gave up 2 bases and J gave up 5 bases; unmatched junction bases: 11. The CDR3 here is CASSFFWDRPFETQYF. CDR3 nucleotide sequence: TGCGCCAGCAGCTTTTTTTGGGACAGGCCCTTTGAGACCCAGTACTTC.

This clone was recorded once. This chain uses TRBV6-6 with TRBJ2-1; the D is unclear. The V end lost 8 bases, the J end lost 6 bases, and 8 bases lay between the germline ends. Per the germline V gene, CDR1 is MNHNY and CDR2 is SVGAGI (reference sequence). The CDR3 loop spans 11 amino acids. DNA for the CDR3: TGTGCCAGCGACGGCGGCAATGAGCAGTTCTTC. Its protein is CASDGGNEQFF.

The V call is TRBV6-5, the J call TRBJ1-5; the D is unclear. CDR1 and CDR2 from the germline V gene are MNHEY and SVGAGI. Between the trimmed V and J ends, which lost 7 bases and 1 base, there was a span of 8 bases. The CDR3 spans 13 residues. The CDR3 loop reads CASTSLSNQPQHF. The CDR3 DNA sequence: TGTGCCAGCACCTCTTTGAGCAATCAGCCCCAGCATTTT.